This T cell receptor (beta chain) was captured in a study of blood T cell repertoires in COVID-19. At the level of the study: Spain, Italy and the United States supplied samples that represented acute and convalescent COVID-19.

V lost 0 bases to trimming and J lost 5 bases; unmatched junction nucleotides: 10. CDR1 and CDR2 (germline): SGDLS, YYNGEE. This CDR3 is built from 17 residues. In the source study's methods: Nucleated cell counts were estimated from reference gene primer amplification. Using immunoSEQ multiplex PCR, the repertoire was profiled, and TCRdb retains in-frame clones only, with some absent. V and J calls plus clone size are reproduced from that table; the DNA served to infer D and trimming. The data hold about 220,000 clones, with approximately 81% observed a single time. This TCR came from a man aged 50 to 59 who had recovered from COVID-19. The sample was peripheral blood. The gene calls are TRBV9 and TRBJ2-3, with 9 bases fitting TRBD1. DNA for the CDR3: TGTGCCAGCAGCGTAGGGTTCCGACAGGGGGTGAGAGATACGCAGTATTTT. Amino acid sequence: CASSVGFRQGVRDTQYF.